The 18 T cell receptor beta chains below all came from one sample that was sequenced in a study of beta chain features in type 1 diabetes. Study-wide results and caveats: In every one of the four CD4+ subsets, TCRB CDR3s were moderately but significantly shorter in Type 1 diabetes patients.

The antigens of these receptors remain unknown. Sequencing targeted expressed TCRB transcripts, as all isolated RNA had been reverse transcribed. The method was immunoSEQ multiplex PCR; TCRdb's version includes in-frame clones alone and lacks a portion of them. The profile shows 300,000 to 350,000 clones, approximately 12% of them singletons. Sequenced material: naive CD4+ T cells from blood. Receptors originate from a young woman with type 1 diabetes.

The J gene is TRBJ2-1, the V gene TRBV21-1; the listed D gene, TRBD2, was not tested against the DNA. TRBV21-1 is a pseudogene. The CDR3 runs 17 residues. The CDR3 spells CASSNETSGRPYNEQFF. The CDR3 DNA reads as TGTGCCAGCAGCAACGAAACTAGCGGGAGACCCTACAATGAGCAGTTCTTC.

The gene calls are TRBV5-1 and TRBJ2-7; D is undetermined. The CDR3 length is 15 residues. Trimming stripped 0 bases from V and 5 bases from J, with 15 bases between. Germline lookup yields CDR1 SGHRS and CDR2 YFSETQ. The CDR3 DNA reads TGCGCCAGCAGCTTGGTTGTCGGTGGCAGCGACGAGCAGTACTTC. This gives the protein CASSLVVGGSDEQYF.

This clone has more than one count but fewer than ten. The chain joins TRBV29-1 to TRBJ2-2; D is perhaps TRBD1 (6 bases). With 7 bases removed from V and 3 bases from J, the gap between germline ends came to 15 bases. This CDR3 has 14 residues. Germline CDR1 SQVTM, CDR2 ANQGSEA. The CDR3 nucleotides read TGCAGCGCGGAAACAGGGAGTTACACCGGGGAGCTGTTTTTT. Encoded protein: CSAETGSYTGELFF.

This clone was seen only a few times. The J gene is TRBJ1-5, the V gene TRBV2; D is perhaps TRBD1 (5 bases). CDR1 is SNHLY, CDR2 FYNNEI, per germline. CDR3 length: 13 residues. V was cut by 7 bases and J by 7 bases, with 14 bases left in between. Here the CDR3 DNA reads TGTGCCAGCACTGAGGGGCCGGACCAGCCCCAGCATTTT. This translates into CASTEGPDQPQHF.

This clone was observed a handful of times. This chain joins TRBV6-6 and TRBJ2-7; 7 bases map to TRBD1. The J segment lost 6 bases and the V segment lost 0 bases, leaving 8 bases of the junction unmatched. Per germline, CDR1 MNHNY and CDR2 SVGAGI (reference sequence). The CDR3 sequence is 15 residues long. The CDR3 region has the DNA TGTGCCAGCAGTTACTCTAGGGGGCGCAACGTCGAGCAGTACGTC. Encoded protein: CASSYSRGRNVEQYV.

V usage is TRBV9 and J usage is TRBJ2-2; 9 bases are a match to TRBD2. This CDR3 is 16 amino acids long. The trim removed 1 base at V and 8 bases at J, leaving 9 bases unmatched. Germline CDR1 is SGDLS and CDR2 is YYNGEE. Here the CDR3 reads CASSVRGSGSGGELFF. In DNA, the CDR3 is TGTGCCAGCAGCGTACGGGGTAGCGGGAGCGGTGGGGAGCTGTTTTTT.

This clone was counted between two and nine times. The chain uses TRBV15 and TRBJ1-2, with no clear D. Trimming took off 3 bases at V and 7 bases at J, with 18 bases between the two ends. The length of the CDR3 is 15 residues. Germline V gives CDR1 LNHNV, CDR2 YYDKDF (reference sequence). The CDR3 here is CATSSGPPSAGGYTF. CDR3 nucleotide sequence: TGTGCCACCAGCAGCGGTCCGCCCTCCGCAGGTGGCTACACCTTC.

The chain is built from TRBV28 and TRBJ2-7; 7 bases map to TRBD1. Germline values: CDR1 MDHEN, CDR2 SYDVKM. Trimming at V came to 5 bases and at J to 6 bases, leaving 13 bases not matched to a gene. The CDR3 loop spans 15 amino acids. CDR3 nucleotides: TGTGCCAGCAGTATCCGACAGGGATCAAGGAGCGAGCAGTACTTC. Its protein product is CASSIRQGSRSEQYF. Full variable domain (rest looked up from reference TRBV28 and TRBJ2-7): DVKVTQSSRYLVKRTGEKVFLECVQDMDHENMFWYRQDPGLGLRLIYFSYDVKMKEKGDIPEGYSVSREKKERFSLILESASTNQTSMYLCASSIRQGSRSEQYFGPGTRLTVT.

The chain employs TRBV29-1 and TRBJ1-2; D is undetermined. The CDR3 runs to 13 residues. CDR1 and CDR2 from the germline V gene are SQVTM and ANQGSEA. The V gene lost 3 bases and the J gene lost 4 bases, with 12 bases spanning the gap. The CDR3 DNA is TGCAGCGTTGAGGCAGGTTCCAGCTATGGCTACACCTTC. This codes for CSVEAGSSYGYTF.

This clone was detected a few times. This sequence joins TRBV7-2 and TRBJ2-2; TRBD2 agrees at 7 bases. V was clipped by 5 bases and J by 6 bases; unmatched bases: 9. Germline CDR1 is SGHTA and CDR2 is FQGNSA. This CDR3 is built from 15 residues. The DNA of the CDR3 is TGTGCCAGCAGCCTTTGGGCGGGAGTCCCCGGGGAGCTGTTTTTT. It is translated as CASSLWAGVPGELFF. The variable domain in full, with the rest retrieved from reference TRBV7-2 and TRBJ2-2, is GAGVSQSPSNKVTEKGKDVELRCDPISGHTALYWYRQSLGQGLEFLIYFQGNSAPDKSGLPSDRFSAERTGGSVSTLTIQRTQQEDSAVYLCASSLWAGVPGELFFGEGSRLTVL.

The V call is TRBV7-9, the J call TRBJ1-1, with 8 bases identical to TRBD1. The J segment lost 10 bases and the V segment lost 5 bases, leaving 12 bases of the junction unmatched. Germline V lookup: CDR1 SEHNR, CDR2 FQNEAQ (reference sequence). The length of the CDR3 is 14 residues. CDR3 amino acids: CASSLIRQGLRAFF. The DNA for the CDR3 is TGTGCCAGCAGCCTGATCCGACAGGGGCTTCGAGCTTTCTTT.

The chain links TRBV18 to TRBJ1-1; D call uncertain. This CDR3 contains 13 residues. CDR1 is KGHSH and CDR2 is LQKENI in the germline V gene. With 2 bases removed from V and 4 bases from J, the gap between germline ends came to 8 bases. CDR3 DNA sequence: TGTGCCAGCTCACCAGGGAGCTCCACTGAAGCTTTCTTT. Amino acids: CASSPGSSTEAFF.

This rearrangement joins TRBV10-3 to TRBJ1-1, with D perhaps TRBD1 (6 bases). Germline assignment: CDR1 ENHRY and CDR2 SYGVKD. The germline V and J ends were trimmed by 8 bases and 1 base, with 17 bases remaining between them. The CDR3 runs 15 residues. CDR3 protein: CAIAATDRTNTEAFF. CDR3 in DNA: TGTGCCATCGCCGCGACGGACAGAACGAACACTGAAGCTTTCTTT.

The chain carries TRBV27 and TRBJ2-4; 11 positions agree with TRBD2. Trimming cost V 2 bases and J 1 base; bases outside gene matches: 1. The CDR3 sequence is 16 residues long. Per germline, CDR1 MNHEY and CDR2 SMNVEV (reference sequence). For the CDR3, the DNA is TGTGCCAGCAGTTTAGTAGCGGGAGGGGCCAAAAACATTCAGTACTTC. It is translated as CASSLVAGGAKNIQYF.

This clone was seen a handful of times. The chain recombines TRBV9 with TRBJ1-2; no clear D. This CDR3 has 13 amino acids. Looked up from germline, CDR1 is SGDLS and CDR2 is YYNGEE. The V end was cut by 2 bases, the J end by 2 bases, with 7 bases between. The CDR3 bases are TGTGCCAGCAGCGTCGAACAGAACTATGGCTACACCTTC. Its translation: CASSVEQNYGYTF.

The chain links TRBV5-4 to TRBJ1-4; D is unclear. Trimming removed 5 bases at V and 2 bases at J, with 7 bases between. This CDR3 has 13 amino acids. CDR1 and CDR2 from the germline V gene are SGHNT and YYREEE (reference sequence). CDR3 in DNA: TGTGCCAGCAGGGAGGCGACTAATGAAAAACTGTTTTTT. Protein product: CASREATNEKLFF.

The CDR3 nucleotides read TGTGCCAGCAGTGTGGTTTTTCGAGGAGAAACAGGCCAGCCCCAGCATTTT. Translating gives CASSVVFRGETGQPQHF. The V and J genes are TRBV2 and TRBJ1-5; possibly TRBD1 for D (5 bases). This CDR3 is 17 amino acids long. The germline V gene encodes CDR1 SNHLY and CDR2 FYNNEI. Trimming pared 4 bases from V and 7 bases from J, leaving 23 bases between.

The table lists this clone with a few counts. DNA of the CDR3: TGTGCCAGCAGCAGTCTAGCGGGCGGGTACAATGAGCAGTTCTTC. Translating gives CASSSLAGGYNEQFF. V and J are TRBV14 and TRBJ2-1; TRBD2 matches 8 bases. Trimming cost V 5 bases and J 4 bases; bases outside gene matches: 7. The CDR3 runs to 15 residues. CDR1 and CDR2 from the germline V gene are SGHDN and FVKESK.